The 18 T cell receptor beta chains given below trace back to one sample, sequenced in a study of CD8 T cells in ankylosing spondylitis. TCRdb ran MiXCR on the 5' RACE reads and lists one entry per CDR3 protein. The profile covers hundreds of thousands of distinct CDR3 sequences, with more than 20% appearing a single time and under 15% taken by the ten largest. What was sequenced was blood, either unsorted or a sorted T cell fraction (not recorded which). The receptors shown here come from a male donor with ankylosing spondylitis or in good health (not recorded which).

This clonotype was observed a handful of times. This chain connects TRBV28 to TRBJ1-6, with TRBD1 as a possible D gene (5 bases). Per germline, CDR1 MDHEN and CDR2 SYDVKM. V was pared by 5 bases and J by 6 bases, with 14 bases between. The CDR3 runs to 15 residues. The CDR3 DNA is TGTGCCAGCAGTCTGACGACAGAACCTAATTCACCCCTCCACTTT. Protein: CASSLTTEPNSPLHF. Filled out from reference TRBV28 and TRBJ1-6, the complete variable domain reads DVKVTQSSRYLVKRTGEKVFLECVQDMDHENMFWYRQDPGLGLRLIYFSYDVKMKEKGDIPEGYSVSREKKERFSLILESASTNQTSMYLCASSLTTEPNSPLHFGNGTRLTVT.

The chain has TRBV4-1 and TRBJ2-7; the D is unclear. Trimming shortened V by 0 bases and J by 6 bases, and 6 bases separated the two germline ends. The germline CDR1 and CDR2 sequences are MGHRA and YSYEKL. This CDR3 has 12 amino acids. CDR3 region: CASSQDFTEQYF. In nucleotides, the CDR3 is TGCGCCAGCAGCCAAGATTTCACCGAGCAGTACTTC.

This clonotype was observed a few times. The CDR3: CASSPQGGQPQHF. The CDR3 nucleotides are TGTGCCAGCAGCCCACAGGGGGGACAGCCCCAGCATTTT. The chain is built from TRBV6-1 and TRBJ1-5; TRBD1 matches 8 bases. J was trimmed by 7 bases and V by 6 bases; bases with no gene match: 5. Per germline, CDR1 MNHNS and CDR2 SASEGT. The CDR3 is 13 amino acids.

This clonotype was seen a handful of times. This sequence joins TRBV12-3 or TRBV12-4 and TRBJ2-3, with D possibly TRBD2 on 5 matching bases. V lost 3 bases to trimming and J lost 2 bases, with 12 bases between them. There are 15 residues in the CDR3. As DNA, the CDR3 is TGTGCCAGCAGTTTTTACGGGGAACTCACAGATACGCAGTATTTT. Amino acid sequence: CASSFYGELTDTQYF.

The V and J genes are TRBV28 and TRBJ2-5, with D possibly matching TRBD2 (5 bases). Germline values: CDR1 MDHEN, CDR2 SYDVKM. V lost 3 bases, J lost 3 bases, and 14 bases lay in between. The CDR3 is 15 residues long. CDR3 nucleotides: TGTGCCAGCAGTTTCCTCGTGGAGGCCGAAGAGACCCAGTACTTC. Translated, it gives CASSFLVEAEETQYF. Supplemented by reference TRBV28 and TRBJ2-5, the full variable domain reads DVKVTQSSRYLVKRTGEKVFLECVQDMDHENMFWYRQDPGLGLRLIYFSYDVKMKEKGDIPEGYSVSREKKERFSLILESASTNQTSMYLCASSFLVEAEETQYFGPGTRLLVL.

This clonotype was picked up a small number of times. This chain connects TRBV6-1 to TRBJ2-7, with 7 bases matching TRBD1. The CDR3 extends over 14 amino acids. Germline V gives CDR1 MNHNS, CDR2 SASEGT. The V gene end was trimmed by 6 bases and the J gene end by 0 bases; junction bases not matched to a gene: 5. CDR3 nucleotide sequence: TGTGCCAGCAGCAACCGGGACAGCTCCTACGAGCAGTACTTC. As protein: CASSNRDSSYEQYF.

The J gene is TRBJ1-2, the V gene TRBV12-5; 9 nucleotides align to TRBD1. Germline V lookup: CDR1 LGHNT, CDR2 FRNRAP. The J segment lost 3 bases and the V segment lost 4 bases, leaving 3 bases of the junction unmatched. The CDR3 totals 14 residues. CDR3 sequence: CASGWRDRDYGYTF. The CDR3 DNA reads TGTGCTAGTGGTTGGCGGGACAGGGACTATGGCTACACCTTC.

This clonotype has a handful of counts. The rearrangement joins TRBV5-1 to TRBJ1-1, with D tentatively TRBD1 (5 bases). Germline lookup yields CDR1 SGHRS and CDR2 YFSETQ. V was pared by 1 base and J by 5 bases, with 15 bases between. The CDR3 has 15 amino acids. The CDR3 protein is CASSLIGAGGTEAFF. The CDR3 nucleotides are TGCGCCAGCAGCTTGATCGGGGCTGGCGGGACTGAAGCTTTCTTT.

The chain has TRBV6-1 and TRBJ2-3; maybe TRBD1 (6 bases). V shed 6 bases and J shed 1 base, with 11 bases lying between them. The CDR3 extends over 14 amino acids. The germline gives CDR1 MNHNS, CDR2 SASEGT. The CDR3, as DNA: TGTGCCAGCAGAAAATACAGGGGCACAGATACGCAGTATTTT. Its translation: CASRKYRGTDTQYF.

The CDR3 spells CASSQDGLDLLQYF. The DNA of the CDR3 is TGTGCCAGCAGCCAAGATGGATTAGATCTCCTTCAGTACTTC. The chain links TRBV3-1 to TRBJ2-4; no definite D call. CDR1 is LGHDT and CDR2 is YNNKEL in the germline V gene (reference sequence). V gave up 0 bases and J gave up 11 bases, with 14 bases separating them. The CDR3 totals 14 residues.

The CDR3 DNA reads TGTGCCAGTCAGCCGGGGGCCGGGGAGCTGTTTTTT. Its translation: CASQPGAGELFF. The rearrangement uses TRBV19 and TRBJ2-2; possibly TRBD2 for D (6 bases). The CDR3 sequence is 12 residues long. The germline gives CDR1 LNHDA, CDR2 SQIVND (reference sequence). V lost 8 bases and J 6 bases, leaving 10 bases between the germline ends. Complete variable domain (other parts from reference TRBV19 and TRBJ2-2): DGGITQSPKYLFRKEGQNVTLSCEQNLNHDAMYWYRQDPGQGLRLIYYSQIVNDFQKGDIAEGYSVSREKKESFPLTVTSAQKNPTAFYLCASQPGAGELFFGEGSRLTVL.

The CDR3 nucleotides read TGTGCCAGCAGCACCGGGACAGGGGGGAGCTCCTACAATGAGCAGTTCTTC. Its protein product is CASSTGTGGSSYNEQFF. The V and J genes are TRBV6-1 and TRBJ2-1, with 11 positions matching TRBD1. The CDR3 loop spans 17 amino acids. Trimming removed 6 bases from V and 0 bases from J; junction bases left unmatched: 7. The germline gives CDR1 MNHNS, CDR2 SASEGT.

This clonotype was seen a handful of times. V usage is TRBV7-9 and J usage is TRBJ2-1, with D possibly called TRBD1 or TRBD2 (6 bases each). CDR3 length: 15 amino acids. Per germline, CDR1 SEHNR and CDR2 FQNEAQ (reference sequence). V lost 1 base, J lost 5 bases, and 12 bases lay in between. The CDR3 sequence is CASSLVRGQDNEQFF. CDR3 DNA sequence: TGTGCCAGCAGCTTAGTCCGGGGGCAGGACAATGAGCAGTTCTTC.

The rearrangement joins TRBV7-6 to TRBJ2-4; maybe TRBD2 (5 bases). This CDR3 region has 20 residues. V was pared by 3 bases and J by 0 bases, with 24 bases between. Germline CDR1 is SGHVS and CDR2 is FNYEAQ. The CDR3 loop reads CASSFGREVRRTLAKNIQYF. CDR3 DNA: TGTGCCAGCAGCTTTGGGAGAGAGGTCAGAAGAACCTTAGCCAAAAACATTCAGTACTTC.

The chain combines TRBV4-1 with TRBJ1-5, with D unclear. V lost 0 bases to trimming and J lost 4 bases, with 10 bases between them. Per the germline V gene, CDR1 is MGHRA and CDR2 is YSYEKL. There are 15 residues in the CDR3. CDR3 region: CASSQDRSSNQPQHF. The CDR3 DNA follows: TGCGCCAGCAGCCAAGATCGCAGTAGTAATCAGCCCCAGCATTTT.

There are a few counts of this clonotype. The J gene is TRBJ1-5, the V gene TRBV20-1, with 7 bases fitting TRBD1. Germline lookup yields CDR1 DFQATT and CDR2 SNEGSKA (reference sequence). V was clipped by 5 bases and J by 0 bases; unmatched bases: 10. The CDR3 sequence is 16 residues long. CDR3 protein: CSAREQGVLSNQPQHF. DNA for the CDR3: TGCAGTGCTCGGGAGCAGGGGGTTCTTAGCAATCAGCCCCAGCATTTT.

The CDR3 is CAISEGQPPQHF. CDR3 DNA: TGTGCCATCAGTGAAGGACAGCCGCCCCAGCATTTT. The gene calls are TRBV10-3 and TRBJ1-5; tentative D call: TRBD1 (6 bases). The germline V and J ends were trimmed by 3 bases and 9 bases, with 9 bases remaining between them. The CDR3 is 12 amino acids. From germline, CDR1 is ENHRY and CDR2 SYGVKD.

The sample holds a few counts of this clonotype. The chain combines TRBV6-6 with TRBJ2-3; no reliable D call. The germline V gene encodes CDR1 MNHNY and CDR2 SVGAGI (reference sequence). V dropped 5 bases and J dropped 6 bases, with 12 bases sitting between them. The CDR3 runs 13 residues. CDR3 in DNA: TGTGCCAGCAGTGCCGAACCCATGGATACGCAGTATTTT. Translating it yields CASSAEPMDTQYF.